This is a list of T cell receptor beta chains from one sample in a study of T cell responses to AZD1222 COVID-19 vaccine. Sequenced by immunoSEQ multiplex PCR; TCRdb stores in-frame clones only, minus some. The table shows 75,000 to 100,000 clones, with roughly 90% occurring only once. The source material was peripheral blood, sampled on day 0 of AZD1222 vaccination. The receptors shown here come from an adult in good health. The CDR3 runs from the conserved cysteine through the conserved F or W. The order of the fields is J gene, V gene, D gene, CDR3 DNA, CDR3 protein. The D gene is left open where the match is weak.

TRBJ1-2,TRBV24-1,TRBD1,TGTGCCACCAGTGCGGGACAGGGGGTGGGCTACACCTTC,CATSAGQGVGYTF
TRBJ1-5,TRBV27,TRBD1,TGTGCCAGCAGTTCCTGGGACAGGAAAAATCAGCCCCAGCATTTT,CASSSWDRKNQPQHF
TRBJ1-4,TRBV20-1,NA,TGCAGTGCTAGTGTGGATGCAACTAATGAAAAACTGTTTTTT,CSASVDATNEKLFF
TRBJ2-1,TRBV4-1,NA,TGCGCCAGCAGTGTTAGATCGGACGCTAGCGCACAATACAATGAGCAGTTCTTC,CASSVRSDASAQYNEQFF
TRBJ1-2,TRBV4-3,TRBD1,TGCGCCAGCAGCCAAGATTCAGGACAGGGGGCTCATGGCTACACCTTC,CASSQDSGQGAHGYTF
TRBJ2-1,TRBV10-3,NA,TGTGCCATCAGCGGGACCAGGGACAATGAGCAGTTCTTC,CAISGTRDNEQFF
TRBJ2-1,TRBV7-9,TRBD2,TGTGCCAGCAGCCTCTCGGCGGGGCGGGAGGGCTACAATGAGCAGTTCTTC,CASSLSAGREGYNEQFF
TRBJ2-7,TRBV28,TRBD2,TGTGCCAGCAGGCCTCCGGGACTACTAATAATGAACGAGCAGTACTTC,CASRPPGLLIMNEQYF
TRBJ1-6,TRBV7-9,NA,TGTGCCAGCAGCTTAGGGGGCTCACCCCTCCACTTT,CASSLGGSPLHF
TRBJ1-2,TRBV15,NA,TGTGCCACCAGCGCCAGAACGGGGGCTTATGTCTATGGCTACACCTTC,CATSARTGAYVYGYTF
TRBJ2-4,TRBV19,TRBD1,TGTGCCAGTAGCTTCCTTCCGGGACAGGGGGTTCTAGCCAAAAACATTCAGTACTTC,CASSFLPGQGVLAKNIQYF
TRBJ1-2,TRBV6-1,NA,TGTGCCAGCAGTGAAGAATACAAAGACTATGGCTACACCTTC,CASSEEYKDYGYTF